The rows below give T cell receptor beta chains drawn from one sample of a study of OX40 agonist ivuxolimab in advanced cancers. Clones were read by immunoSEQ multiplex PCR, and TCRdb kept only the in-frame ones, dropping some. The sample includes roughly 80,000 clones, approximately 93% seen only once; the top ten take roughly 6.4%. The sequencing used CD4+ or CD8+ T cells sorted from blood, collected in a trial of the OX40 agonist ivuxolimab. These receptors were obtained from an adult with an advanced solid tumor such as melanoma, head and neck, liver or kidney cancer. Both conserved end residues are part of each CDR3. D genes are given only for firm matches. Part of the rows lack a size; the others show once, few, many or a class for expanded clones.

v_gene,abundance,d_gene,j_gene,CDR3nt,CDR3aa
TRBV9,.,.,TRBJ2-2,TGTGCCAGCAGCCTTTCGGACTGGAACACCGGGGAGCTGTTTTTT,CASSLSDWNTGELFF
TRBV30,.,TRBD1,TRBJ1-5,TGTGCCTGGAGTCAGGACGTGGGCACAGGGGTAAATCAGCCCCAGCATTTT,CAWSQDVGTGVNQPQHF
TRBV5-1,.,.,TRBJ2-5,TGCGCCAGCAGCTCCGTACAGGGTGGAGAGACCCAGTACTTC,CASSSVQGGETQYF
TRBV30,.,.,TRBJ2-1,TGTGCCTGGAGTGGAGGTATTCCAAGCTCCTACAATGAGCAGTTCTTC,CAWSGGIPSSYNEQFF
TRBV12-5,.,.,TRBJ2-7,TGTGCTAGTGGCCGGTGGGAAACAGGGTACGAGCAGTACTTC,CASGRWETGYEQYF
TRBV7-2,.,.,TRBJ2-7,TGTGCCAGCAGCCCGAGGGCAAACAGGCCTTACGAGCAGTACTTC,CASSPRANRPYEQYF
TRBV27,.,.,TRBJ1-5,TGTGCCACTTCACTGACGCAGAATCAGCCCCAGCATTTT,CATSLTQNQPQHF
TRBV7-2,.,TRBD2,TRBJ2-3,TGTGCCAGCAGCTCGGACGGGACTAGCGGGGGTGTTAGCACAGATACGCAGTATTTT,CASSSDGTSGGVSTDTQYF
TRBV6-5,.,.,TRBJ1-2,TGTGCCAGCAGTTACCAGGGACAAGCCTATGGCTACACCTTC,CASSYQGQAYGYTF
TRBV27,.,.,TRBJ2-1,TGTGCCAGCAGTTTGGGGGCGGTTAATGAGCAGTTCTTC,CASSLGAVNEQFF
TRBV19,.,.,TRBJ1-5,TGTGCCAGTAGTATAGGATGGGAGGTAAATCAGCCCCAGCATTTT,CASSIGWEVNQPQHF
TRBV27,once,TRBD1,TRBJ2-5,TGTGCCAGCAGTTCGACAGGGGAAGAGACCCAGTACTTC,CASSSTGEETQYF
TRBV7-9,.,.,TRBJ2-1,TGTGCCAGCAGCTTCTGGGCCAATGAGCAGTTCTTC,CASSFWANEQFF
TRBV13,.,.,TRBJ1-1,TGTGCCAGCAGCTTAGGGCGAGCGTTCACTGAAGCTTTCTTT,CASSLGRAFTEAFF
TRBV9,.,.,TRBJ2-7,TGTGCCAGCAGCGTAGGTGGACAGCCGAGGGGGGGCGAGCAGTACTTC,CASSVGGQPRGGEQYF
TRBV4-1,.,TRBD2,TRBJ2-1,TGCGCCAGCAGCCTGAGGGGGACTAGCGAGTATGAGCAGTTCTTC,CASSLRGTSEYEQFF
TRBV6-1,.,.,TRBJ2-1,TGTGCCAGCAGTGAATCGAGGCTCAGCGAGCAGTTCTTC,CASSESRLSEQFF
TRBV4-1,.,TRBD1,TRBJ1-2,TGCGCCAGCAGCCACGGACAGGTATATGGCTACACCTTC,CASSHGQVYGYTF